These 17 T cell receptor beta chains were all obtained from the same sample, sequenced in a study of vaccination and CD4 T cells after COVID-19. Specified treatment: approximately 9-day PBMC culture with coronavirus spike peptide pools or control peptides (ViraFEST assay). At the Johns Hopkins FTIC core, DNA taken from cultured CD4+ T cells was sequenced by way of the Oncomine TCR Beta short-read assay. TCRdb redid the calling of the PCR reads with MiXCR, one entry per CDR3 protein. The sample has under 25,000 distinct CDR3 sequences; around 50% are singletons. No antigen has been assigned to these receptors. Material for sequencing was CD4+ T cells from blood, cultured in vitro. Receptor source: a human donor who had recovered from COVID-19.

This clonotype was seen a few times. CDR3 sequence reads: CASSYDQMVGPQHF. CDR3 bases: TGTGCCAGCAGCTACGACCAAATGGTGGGGCCCCAGCATTTT. The chain joins TRBV27 to TRBJ1-5, with unresolved D. V was pared by 6 bases and J by 9 bases, with 18 bases between. This CDR3 contains 14 residues. Germline CDR1 reads MNHEY; CDR2 reads SMNVEV (reference sequence).

This chain joins TRBV6-5 and TRBJ1-5; perhaps TRBD1 as D (6 bases). V lost 2 bases and J lost 1, with 15 bases in between. This CDR3 is 17 amino acids long. Per the germline V gene, CDR1 is MNHEY and CDR2 is SVGAGI. CDR3 protein: CASSYNPPDRSNQPQHF. The CDR3 DNA reads TGTGCCAGCAGTTACAACCCCCCAGACAGGAGCAATCAGCCCCAGCATTTT.

This clonotype has only a few counts. This chain uses TRBV11-3 with TRBJ1-3, with 8 nucleotides matching TRBD1. CDR3 length: 17 amino acids. Germline V gene sequence: CDR1 SGHNT, CDR2 YENEEA. V was clipped by 5 bases and J by 0 bases; unmatched bases: 9. DNA for the CDR3: TGTGCCAGCAGCCCAGGACAGGGTGATAGCTCTGGAAACACCATATATTTT. This encodes CASSPGQGDSSGNTIYF.

V is TRBV11-2 and J is TRBJ2-5; the D gene is possibly TRBD2 (5 bases). Germline V gene data show CDR1 as SGHAT and CDR2 as FQNNGV. V was clipped by 5 bases and J by 3 bases, with 13 bases between them. The length of the CDR3 is 14 residues. The CDR3 is CASSLREREETQYF. The CDR3 coding sequence is TGTGCCAGCAGCCTAAGGGAGCGAGAAGAGACCCAGTACTTC. The full variable domain, rest sourced from reference TRBV11-2 and TRBJ2-5, is EAGVAQSPRYKIIEKRQSVAFWCNPISGHATLYWYQQILGQGPKLLIQFQNNGVVDDSQLPKDRFSAERLKGVDSTLKIQPAKLEDSAVYLCASSLREREETQYFGPGTRLLVL.

CDR3 loop: CASSLGEANTEAFF. The DNA of the CDR3 is TGTGCCAGCAGCTTGGGGGAGGCTAACACTGAAGCTTTCTTT. The rearrangement joins TRBV5-6 to TRBJ1-1; D remains ambiguous. Germline CDR1 reads SGHDT; CDR2 reads YYEEEE. V was shortened by 0 bases and J by 2 bases, with 8 bases between the two germline ends. The CDR3 runs 14 residues.

This sequence joins TRBV6-2 or TRBV6-3 and TRBJ1-2; D is perhaps TRBD1 (6 bases). Germline V CDR1 and CDR2: MNHEY, SVGEGT. The CDR3 consists of 14 residues. V gave up 6 bases and J gave up 3 bases, with 14 bases separating them. For the CDR3, the DNA is TGTGCCAGCAGCCCATGGACAGACGACTATGGCTACACCTTC. Translated, it gives CASSPWTDDYGYTF.

This clonotype has a handful of counts. The chain employs TRBV10-1 and TRBJ1-1, with 9 positions matching TRBD1. Germline V gene sequence: CDR1 WNHNN, CDR2 SYGVQD (reference sequence). The CDR3 contains 14 residues. V shed 2 bases and J 11 bases; nucleotides not matched to a gene: 9. For the CDR3, the DNA is TGCGCCAGCAGTGAGCCGGGACAGGGCCGAGGGGCTTTCTTT. Its protein product is CASSEPGQGRGAFF.

The chain combines TRBV19 with TRBJ1-2, with a tentative D call TRBD1 (5 bases). V lost 6 bases and J lost 6, with 14 bases in between. The CDR3 sequence is 13 residues long. Germline CDR1 LNHDA, CDR2 SQIVND (reference sequence). As DNA, the CDR3 is TGTGCCAGTAGGCCGGGACGGAAAGATGGCTACACCTTC. It yields the protein CASRPGRKDGYTF. The complete variable domain, with remaining parts taken from reference TRBV19 and TRBJ1-2, reads DGGITQSPKYLFRKEGQNVTLSCEQNLNHDAMYWYRQDPGQGLRLIYYSQIVNDFQKGDIAEGYSVSREKKESFPLTVTSAQKNPTAFYLCASRPGRKDGYTFGSGTRLTVV.

The rearrangement links TRBV21-1 to TRBJ2-1; the table gives TRBD2 as D, unverified against the DNA. TRBV21-1 is designated a pseudogene. There are 19 residues in the CDR3. The CDR3 is CASSKGGVNTETCYNEQFF. The CDR3 bases are TGTGCCAGCAGCAAGGGAGGAGTAAACACGGAGACTTGCTACAATGAGCAGTTCTTC.

CDR3 in DNA: TGTGCCACCGGCGGGCCAGGGGAGGTAGATACGCAGTATTTT. Protein: CATGGPGEVDTQYF. This chain joins TRBV24-1 and TRBJ2-3; D could derive from TRBD1 or TRBD2 (6 bases each). Trimming cost V 9 bases and J 5 bases, with 17 bases left between them. CDR1 and CDR2 (germline): KGHDR, SFDVKD. The CDR3 is 14 residues long.

V gene TRBV24-1 combines with J gene TRBJ2-1, with D possibly TRBD2 on 5 matching bases. CDR1 and CDR2 from the germline V gene are KGHDR and SFDVKD. This CDR3 comprises 14 residues. The V and J ends lost 1 base and 3 bases respectively, with 6 bases between them. CDR3 loop: CATSDFGIYNEQFF. As DNA, the CDR3 is TGTGCCACCAGTGATTTCGGGATCTACAATGAGCAGTTCTTC.

This clonotype was detected only a few times. V and J are TRBV23-1 and TRBJ1-5; unclear D gene. TRBV23-1 is labeled an ORF, and its function is uncertain. The CDR3 spans 17 residues. V shed 6 bases and J shed 0 bases, with 18 bases lying between them. CDR3 region: CASSPNPGDYSNQPQHF. For the CDR3, the DNA is TGCGCCAGCAGCCCAAATCCCGGGGATTATAGCAATCAGCCCCAGCATTTT.

In this sample, this clonotype turned up a few times. J is TRBJ1-2 and V is TRBV11-2, with D uncertain. This CDR3 has 19 residues. Trimming removed 5 bases at V and 0 bases at J, with 25 bases between. CDR1 SGHAT and CDR2 FQNNGV come from the germline V gene. The CDR3 nucleotides read TGTGCCAGCAGCCCCCGCGCAACCGGGGTCCTCCAGGCTAACTATGGCTACACCTTC. This encodes CASSPRATGVLQANYGYTF.

This clonotype turned up a few times. The genes are TRBV11-2 and TRBJ2-1, with D possibly matching TRBD1 (6 bases). The CDR3 spans 15 residues. Trimming took 1 base from V and 15 from J, leaving 22 bases between them. The germline gives CDR1 SGHAT, CDR2 FQNNGV. CDR3 nucleotide sequence: TGTGCCAGCAGCTTAGCCCTCGACAGGACCCGGAGCCGGTTCTTC. It specifies CASSLALDRTRSRFF.

The chain couples TRBV2 to TRBJ2-5, with no clear D. CDR1 is SNHLY, CDR2 FYNNEI, per germline. The CDR3 runs 13 residues. Deletions cut 8 bases from V and 2 bases from J, with 12 bases between. The CDR3 DNA is TGTGCCAGCCTTTTATCTCCTCAAGAGACCCAGTACTTC. It encodes CASLLSPQETQYF. The entire variable domain, with the rest obtained from reference TRBV2 and TRBJ2-5, is as follows: EPEVTQTPSHQVTQMGQEVILRCVPISNHLYFYWYRQILGQKVEFLVSFYNNEISEKSEIFDDQFSVERPDGSNFTLKIRSTKLEDSAMYFCASLLSPQETQYFGPGTRLLVL.

This chain joins TRBV10-3 and TRBJ2-7; TRBD2 matches 11 bases. Trimming cost V 3 bases and J 2 bases; bases outside gene matches: 6. The CDR3 has 16 residues. Per the germline V gene, CDR1 is ENHRY and CDR2 is SYGVKD. The CDR3 here is CAISDFTSGSAYEQYF. CDR3 DNA sequence: TGTGCCATCAGTGATTTTACTAGCGGGAGTGCCTACGAGCAGTACTTC.

This chain joins TRBV5-4 and TRBJ1-1, with D unresolved. This CDR3 contains 12 residues. Germline CDR1 and CDR2: SGHNT and YYREEE (reference sequence). V lost 0 bases, J lost 4 bases, and 4 bases lay in between. The DNA of the CDR3 is TGTGCCAGCAGCTTGGACGTCACTGAAGCTTTCTTT. This encodes CASSLDVTEAFF. The variable domain in full, with the rest retrieved from reference TRBV5-4 and TRBJ1-1, is ETGVTQSPTHLIKTRGQQVTLRCSSQSGHNTVSWYQQALGQGPQFIFQYYREEENGRGNFPPRFSGLQFPNYSSELNVNALELDDSALYLCASSLDVTEAFFGQGTRLTVV.